These 20 T cell receptor beta chains came from one sample sequenced in a study of T cell clonality in common variable immunodeficiency. No antigen is known for these receptors. Study results and caveats: In common variable immunodeficiency, TCR beta chains reportedly carried fewer deletions and N-nucleotide insertions.

Profiling relied on immunoSEQ multiplex PCR, and the TCRdb table lists in-frame clones only, not all of them. The sample was found to contain 14,000 or so clones, and every one recurs. The sample consisted of peripheral blood mononuclear cells. All receptors derive from a human donor with common variable immunodeficiency.

Note on this clone: The missing CDR3 end, 3 residues past where the read stops, is filled in from the germline J gene. This chain connects TRBV11-3 to TRBJ2-1; 7 nucleotides match TRBD2. CDR3 size: 13 residues. Germline CDR1 SGHNT, CDR2 YENEEA. The V and J ends lost 6 bases and 3 bases, in that order; junction bases with no gene match: 2. Incomplete CDR3 DNA: TGTGCCAGCAGTCTAGCGGACTACAATGAG. Translated, it gives CASSLADYNE. The full CDR3 reads CASSLADYNEQFF.

In this sample, this clone turned up many times. Read coverage stops 3 residues before the CDR3 terminus; the germline J gene supplies the remainder. V and J are TRBV5-1 and TRBJ2-7, with TRBD1 identical over 8 bases. Germline assignment: CDR1 SGHRS and CDR2 YFSETQ. J gave up 4 bases and V 2 bases, and 8 bases lay outside the gene matches. This CDR3 comprises 15 residues. The sequenced part of the CDR3 DNA is TGCGCCAGCAGCTTAATGTTACAGGGGGGTTACGAG. Its translation: CASSLMLQGGYE. The CDR3 reads in full as CASSLMLQGGYEQYF.

Of note for this clone: Read data end 3 residues before the CDR3 end; the end is taken from the germline J gene. The chain combines TRBV19 with TRBJ2-7; TRBD2 matches 7 bases. The CDR3 covers 15 residues. V gave up 3 bases and J gave up 2 bases; unmatched junction bases: 7. The V gene's germline CDR1 is LNHDA and CDR2 SQIVND (reference sequence). This chain's CDR3 is CASSIRASGAYEQYF. CDR3 DNA (partial): TGTGCCAGTAGTATCCGGGCTAGCGGAGCCTACGAG.

This clone was counted between two and nine times. The read terminates 3 residues before the CDR3 end, so the remaining end is supplied by the germline J gene. V usage is TRBV20-1 and J usage is TRBJ1-1, with D possibly matching TRBD1 (5 bases). CDR3 size: 13 residues. The ends were cut back, 5 bases at V and 1 base at J, with 11 bases in the middle. CDR1 and CDR2 from the germline V gene are DFQATT and SNEGSKA (reference sequence). Here the CDR3 reads CSACFDRNTEAFF. Partial CDR3 DNA: TGCAGTGCTTGTTTTGACAGGAACACTGAA.

Remarks on this clone: Read sequence stops 3 residues before the CDR3 end, and the germline J gene provides the missing end. V usage is TRBV5-1 and J usage is TRBJ2-5, with 8 bases matching TRBD1. Trimming removed 4 bases from V and 7 bases from J; junction bases left unmatched: 6. Looked up from germline, CDR1 is SGHRS and CDR2 is YFSETQ. The CDR3 has 13 amino acids. CDR3 loop: CASSLRTGGTQYF. CDR3 bases read: TGCGCCAGCAGCCTACGAACAGGGGGGACC.

In this sample, this clone is medium-sized. The DNA ends 3 residues before the CDR3 does, and the rest of the CDR3 is filled in from the germline J gene. V usage is TRBV20-1 and J usage is TRBJ2-3; a possible D gene is TRBD2 (6 bases). The CDR3 runs to 15 residues. Trimming left V 2 bases short and J 0 bases short, with 12 bases between. Germline V gene data show CDR1 as DFQATT and CDR2 as SNEGSKA (reference sequence). The covered CDR3 bases are TGCAGTGCTAGACTACCTGGGACTAGCACAGATACG. Translation: CSARLPGTSTDT. The complete CDR3 reads CSARLPGTSTDTQYF.

This clone occurred a few times. The read terminates 3 residues ahead of where the CDR3 ends, so the germline J gene completes it. The rearrangement links TRBV18 to TRBJ2-7; 8 positions agree with TRBD2. Losses at the gene ends were 1 base for V and 6 bases for J; bases not matched to a gene: 5. The CDR3 is 14 amino acids. Germline CDR1 KGHSH, CDR2 LQKENI. The CDR3 here is CASSPRTSRREQYF. The CDR3 bases that were read are TGTGCCAGCTCACCACGGACTAGCAGGCGCGAG.

This clone has just a few counts. Read sequence stops 3 residues before the CDR3 end, and the germline J gene provides the missing end. The chain employs TRBV7-9 and TRBJ2-7; 8 nucleotides match TRBD2. CDR3 length: 14 amino acids. The germline V gene encodes CDR1 SEHNR and CDR2 FQNEAQ (reference sequence). With 2 bases clipped from V and 2 bases from J, the junction kept 2 bases outside the gene matches. CDR3: CASSLTSGAYEQYF. The covered CDR3 bases are TGTGCCAGCAGCTTAACTAGCGGAGCCTACGAG. The variable domain in full, completed from reference TRBV7-9 and TRBJ2-7, reads DTGVSQNPRHKITKRGQNVTFRCDPISEHNRLYWYRQTLGQGPEFLTYFQNEAQLEKSRLLSDRFSAERPKGSFSTLEIQRTEQGDSAMYLCASSLTSGAYEQYFGPGTRLTVT.

This clone was seen a handful of times. Read sequence stops 3 residues before the CDR3 end, and the germline J gene provides the missing end. The chain employs TRBV5-1 and TRBJ2-5, with a tentative D call TRBD1 (6 bases). Trimming took off 0 bases at V and 2 bases at J, with 8 bases between the two ends. The CDR3 loop spans 14 amino acids. From germline, CDR1 is SGHRS and CDR2 YFSETQ. The CDR3 region is CASSLAGTQETQYF. The sequenced CDR3 bases are TGCGCCAGCAGCTTGGCCGGGACACAAGAGACC.

As for this clone: The CDR3 is cut off 3 residues early in the read; its end comes from the germline J gene. The V and J genes are TRBV19 and TRBJ1-5, with 9 bases identical to TRBD1. Germline V gene data show CDR1 as LNHDA and CDR2 as SQIVND (reference sequence). V was clipped by 6 bases and J by 7 bases; unmatched bases: 7. This CDR3 has 14 residues. The CDR3: CASRTGTGNQPQHF. CDR3 DNA (partial): TGTGCCAGTAGGACCGGGACAGGGAACCAGCCC.

Remarks on this clone: The read comes to an end 3 residues before the CDR3 does, leaving the germline J gene to fill in the end. The sample holds other DNA sequences that translate to the same CDR3. This chain uses TRBV30 with TRBJ2-7; 9 bases agree with TRBD1. The germline gives CDR1 GTSNPN, CDR2 SVGIG (reference sequence). The CDR3 extends over 13 amino acids. The J segment lost 6 bases and the V segment lost 8 bases, leaving 11 bases of the junction unmatched. The CDR3 region is CAGAGQGGLEQYF. The covered CDR3 bases are TGTGCCGGGGCGGGACAGGGTGGTCTCGAG.

As concerns this clone: The read terminates 3 residues ahead of where the CDR3 ends, so the germline J gene completes it. The genes are TRBV30 and TRBJ2-3, with TRBD2 matching over 15 bases. CDR1 is GTSNPN, CDR2 SVGIG, per germline (reference sequence). Unmatched junction bases numbered 5, after V lost 2 bases and J lost 5 bases. The CDR3 extends over 16 amino acids. The covered CDR3 bases are TGTGCCTGGAGTACTGGACTAGCGGGGGGGGGAGATACG. Its translation: CAWSTGLAGGGDT. The entire CDR3 protein is CAWSTGLAGGGDTQYF.

Points on this clone: The missing CDR3 end, 3 residues past where the read stops, is filled in from the germline J gene. The chain combines TRBV7-9 with TRBJ1-1; 7 bases agree with TRBD1. The ends lost 1 base at V and 7 bases at J; junction bases unmatched: 6. Germline CDR1 is SEHNR and CDR2 is FQNEAQ (reference sequence). The CDR3 has 14 residues. The covered CDR3 bases are TGTGCCAGCAGCTTAGGAACAGGGGCGAATGAA. It translates to CASSLGTGANE. The entire CDR3 protein is CASSLGTGANEAFF.

A word on this clone: With the read ending 3 residues before the CDR3 end, the germline J gene is used to fill in that end. The chain links TRBV19 to TRBJ2-1; 13 nucleotides line up with TRBD2. Trimming removed 10 bases from V and 3 bases from J; junction bases left unmatched: 12. The CDR3 extends over 17 amino acids. Looked up from germline, CDR1 is LNHDA and CDR2 is SQIVND (reference sequence). CDR3 DNA, as far as it was read: TGTGCCACGAGGCTAGCCGGGACTAGCGGGGACTACAATGAG. Translating it yields CATRLAGTSGDYNE. The entire CDR3 is CATRLAGTSGDYNEQFF.

Ten or more counts support this clone. The read ends 3 residues shy of where the CDR3 ends; the end is completed using the germline J gene. V and J are TRBV29-1 and TRBJ1-5; tentative D call: TRBD1 (5 bases). This CDR3 spans 13 amino acids. Looked up from germline, CDR1 is SQVTM and CDR2 is ANQGSEA. V lost 4 bases and J lost 1, with 8 bases in between. Here the CDR3 reads CSVGNRSNQPQHF. The CDR3 bases that were read are TGCAGCGTTGGGAACAGGAGCAATCAGCCC.

Comments on this clone: The read comes to an end 3 residues before the CDR3 does, leaving the germline J gene to fill in the end. This chain links TRBV18 with TRBJ2-5; TRBD2 might be the D (5 bases). Trimming cost V 0 bases and J 5 bases, with 16 bases left between them. Germline values: CDR1 KGHSH, CDR2 LQKENI. The CDR3 runs to 16 residues. This chain's CDR3 is CASSPPRQRHLETQYF. CDR3 DNA, as far as it was read: TGTGCCAGCTCACCACCGAGGCAGCGGCATTTGGAGACC.

The sequenced CDR3 bases are TGTGCCAGTACTACCACAGCCTCTGGAAACACC. The encoded protein is CASTTTASGNT. The entire CDR3 protein reads CASTTTASGNTIYF. The chain uses TRBV19 and TRBJ1-3, with unresolved D. Coverage ceases 3 residues before the CDR3 finishes, and the germline J gene fills in the end. The germline CDR1 and CDR2 sequences are LNHDA and SQIVND (reference sequence). CDR3 size: 14 residues. The V end was cut by 7 bases, the J end by 0 bases, with 10 bases between.

Partial CDR3 DNA: TGCGCCAGCAGCTTGGCCCGGCCGGGGGGCGATGAG. Residues: CASSLARPGGDE. The CDR3 in full is CASSLARPGGDEQFF. The J gene is TRBJ2-1, the V gene TRBV5-1; tentatively, D is TRBD2 (7 bases). The read finishes 3 residues shy of the CDR3 end, and the germline J gene is used to complete it. There are 15 residues in the CDR3. Trimming took off 0 bases at V and 8 bases at J, with 15 bases between the two ends. Looked up from germline, CDR1 is SGHRS and CDR2 is YFSETQ.

Note on this clone: The CDR3 extends 3 residues past the end of the read, so its final part is completed from the germline J gene. The V and J genes are TRBV6-2 or TRBV6-3 and TRBJ2-1, with 10 bases fitting TRBD2. This CDR3 has 14 residues. After removal of 8 bases from V and 8 bases from J, the junction contained 9 bases not matched to a gene. Germline CDR1 reads MNHEY; CDR2 reads SVGEGT. CDR3 bases read: TGTGCCAGCTCGGGAAGCGGGGGGGCAGATGAG. It specifies CASSGSGGADE. The whole CDR3 sequence reads CASSGSGGADEQFF.

In this sample, this clone turned up a few times. The CDR3 goes on 3 residues after the read ends, and that part is filled in from the germline J gene. The V and J genes are TRBV18 and TRBJ1-1, with a weak D call TRBD1 (6 bases). CDR1 is KGHSH and CDR2 is LQKENI in the germline V gene. V was trimmed by 2 bases and J by 2 bases, leaving 9 bases between them. This CDR3 has 14 amino acids. The CDR3 sequence is CASSPEQGNTEAFF. The sequenced part of the CDR3 DNA is TGTGCCAGCTCACCAGAACAGGGAAACACTGAA. Full variable domain (rest looked up from reference TRBV18 and TRBJ1-1): NAGVMQNPRHLVRRRGQEARLRCSPMKGHSHVYWYRQLPEEGLKFMVYLQKENIIDESGMPKERFSAEFPKEGPSILRIQQVVRGDSAAYFCASSPEQGNTEAFFGQGTRLTVV.